These 27 T cell receptor beta chains were all obtained from the same sample, sequenced in a study of response to subunit inactivated influenza vaccine. Via MiXCR, TCRdb re-called the RT-PCR reads, giving one row per CDR3 protein. The sample yields about 570,000 distinct CDR3 sequences, 11% seen once. These data were likewise used in another study, on T cells expressing NK-cell markers. That work states: Generation of TCR beta cDNA was performed by 5'RACE template switching incorporating UMIs.

Sequences were derived from PBMCs from blood, sampled on the day of vaccination. These receptors were collected from a man aged 45-60 years who received an inactivated influenza vaccine.

This clonotype has only a few counts. The rearrangement joins TRBV9 to TRBJ2-2; TRBD2 agrees at 7 bases. The V and J ends lost 0 bases and 0 bases, in that order; junction bases with no gene match: 8. Germline V gene lookup returns CDR1 SGDLS and CDR2 YYNGEE. The CDR3 loop spans 18 amino acids. CDR3 in DNA: TGTGCCAGCAGCGTAGGGGACTATCGCCGCTCGAACACCGGGGAGCTGTTTTTT. As protein: CASSVGDYRRSNTGELFF. Together with reference TRBV9 and TRBJ2-2, the CDR3 gives the full variable domain: DSGVTQTPKHLITATGQRVTLRCSPRSGDLSVYWYQQSLDQGLQFLIQYYNGEERAKGNILERFSAQQFPDLHSELNLSSLELGDSALYFCASSVGDYRRSNTGELFFGEGSRLTVL.

The rearrangement uses TRBV24-1 and TRBJ2-2; 8 nucleotides match TRBD1. After removal of 5 bases from V and 0 bases from J, the junction contained 10 bases not matched to a gene. Germline V gene data show CDR1 as KGHDR and CDR2 as SFDVKD. The CDR3 covers 18 residues. The CDR3 DNA follows: TGTGCCACCAGTGGGAGACAGGGGCCGCTACCGAACACCGGGGAGCTGTTTTTT. Translating gives CATSGRQGPLPNTGELFF.

At least ten counts were recorded for this clonotype. The CDR3 coding sequence is TGCGCCAGCAGCCATGGACAGAACACTGAAGCTTTCTTT. It specifies CASSHGQNTEAFF. The V gene is TRBV5-1, the J gene TRBJ1-1; maybe TRBD1 (5 bases). Trimming removed 4 bases at V and 1 base at J, with 8 bases between. CDR1 and CDR2 from the germline V gene are SGHRS and YFSETQ. The CDR3 covers 13 residues.

The sample holds a few counts of this clonotype. This sequence joins TRBV7-2 and TRBJ2-6; weak D call: TRBD1 (6 bases). This CDR3 is built from 17 residues. The V and J ends lost 4 bases and 0 bases respectively, with 13 bases between them. Germline loops: CDR1 SGHTA, CDR2 FQGNSA. The CDR3 nucleotides read TGTGCCAGCAGCTCCTCAGGGGTAGGCTCTGGGGCCAACGTCCTGACTTTC. This sequence encodes CASSSSGVGSGANVLTF.

This clonotype has only a few counts. This rearrangement joins TRBV7-3 to TRBJ2-6, with D maybe TRBD1 (6 bases). The CDR3 runs 16 residues. Trimming removed 3 bases from V and 3 bases from J, with 12 bases in between. Germline-derived CDR1 and CDR2 are SGHTA and FQGTGA. The chain's CDR3 is CASSLQGSYGANVLTF. CDR3 coding DNA: TGTGCCAGCAGCTTGCAGGGGTCTTATGGGGCCAACGTCCTGACTTTC. The full variable domain, in which reference TRBV7-3 and TRBJ2-6 provide the parts outside the CDR3, is GAGVSQTPSNKVTEKGKYVELRCDPISGHTALYWYRQSLGQGPEFLIYFQGTGAADDSGLPNDRFFAVRPEGSVSTLKIQRTERGDSAVYLCASSLQGSYGANVLTFGAGSRLTVL.

The V and J genes are TRBV20-1 and TRBJ1-3; D unclear. Germline V gene data show CDR1 as DFQATT and CDR2 as SNEGSKA (reference sequence). The CDR3 contains 13 residues. The V end lost 2 bases, the J end lost 0 bases, and 5 bases lay between the germline ends. The DNA of the CDR3 is TGCAGTGCTAGACCGGTCTCTGGAAACACCATATATTTT. The encoded protein is CSARPVSGNTIYF.

This clonotype was recorded at least ten times. One end of the junction does not line up with germline, which may come from a read error. The J gene is TRBJ2-4, the V gene TRBV18; D is ambiguous. Germline assignment: CDR1 KGHSH and CDR2 LQKENI. The CDR3 spans 12 residues. This CDR3 is CASSPGPTFMSF. The CDR3 bases are TGTGCCAGCTCACCTGGCCCCACTTTCATGAGCTTC.

The rearrangement uses TRBV5-5 and TRBJ2-3; 7 bases are a match to TRBD2. Looked up from germline, CDR1 is SGHKS and CDR2 is YYEKEE (reference sequence). With 0 bases clipped from V and 4 bases from J, the junction kept 5 bases outside the gene matches. The CDR3 covers 15 residues. The CDR3 DNA reads TGTGCCAGCAGCTTGGCCCCAGCGGGGTCAGATACGCAGTATTTT. This codes for CASSLAPAGSDTQYF.

J is TRBJ2-1 and V is TRBV13; tentative D call: TRBD2 (5 bases). The CDR3 consists of 16 residues. V was trimmed by 6 bases and J by 0 bases, leaving 15 bases between them. Germline V CDR1 and CDR2: PRHDT, FYEKMQ (reference sequence). DNA for the CDR3: TGTGCCAGCAGAAGTATAGCGTGGAGCTCCTACAATGAGCAGTTCTTC. Residues: CASRSIAWSSYNEQFF.

In DNA, the CDR3 is TGTGCCAGCAGCCCGGTCTCTCCCCACAATGAGCAGTTCTTC. Translating it yields CASSPVSPHNEQFF. The genes are TRBV7-9 and TRBJ2-1; D remains ambiguous. CDR3 length equals 14 residues. V was trimmed by 5 bases and J by 5 bases, leaving 13 bases between them. Germline CDR1 and CDR2: SEHNR and FQNEAQ (reference sequence).

This clonotype has ten or more counts. The V call is TRBV5-1, the J call TRBJ1-1; D is unresolved. The V end was cut by 0 bases, the J end by 1 base, with 7 bases between. This CDR3 has 14 residues. Per the germline V gene, CDR1 is SGHRS and CDR2 is YFSETQ. The chain's CDR3 is CASSLVAGNTEAFF. In nucleotides, the CDR3 is TGCGCCAGCAGCTTGGTAGCCGGGAACACTGAAGCTTTCTTT.

This CDR3 reads CASSPNPAGAGAIYTQYF. DNA for the CDR3: TGCGCCAGCAGCCCCAACCCAGCTGGGGCCGGTGCGATTTATACGCAGTATTTT. The chain recombines TRBV5-1 with TRBJ2-3; D possibly corresponds to TRBD1 (5 bases). Trimming removed 4 bases from V and 7 bases from J, with 28 bases in between. The germline CDR1 and CDR2 sequences are SGHRS and YFSETQ. The CDR3 length is 18 residues.

This clonotype was counted a few times. This rearrangement joins TRBV27 to TRBJ1-2; D not certain. Trimming stripped 3 bases from V and 4 bases from J, with 15 bases between. The CDR3 is made up of 15 amino acids. Germline CDR1 is MNHEY and CDR2 is SMNVEV (reference sequence). CDR3: CASSLGGGRSYGYTF. The DNA of the CDR3 is TGTGCCAGCAGTTTGGGAGGAGGTCGATCCTATGGCTACACCTTC.

The table lists this clonotype with many counts. The J gene is TRBJ2-3, the V gene TRBV10-3; tentative D call: TRBD1 (6 bases). CDR3 size: 13 residues. V dropped 7 bases and J dropped 2 bases, with 10 bases sitting between them. The germline V gene has CDR1 ENHRY and CDR2 SYGVKD. CDR3 sequence reads: CAITPGDTDTQYF. The CDR3 coding sequence is TGTGCCATCACACCAGGGGACACAGATACGCAGTATTTT.

The chain links TRBV24-1 to TRBJ2-3, with TRBD2 identical over 9 bases. The ends lost 5 bases at V and 0 bases at J; junction bases unmatched: 8. Germline-derived CDR1 and CDR2 are KGHDR and SFDVKD. The CDR3 spans 17 residues. CDR3 in amino acids: CATSGAGTSLSTDTQYF. CDR3 sequence (DNA): TGTGCCACCAGTGGAGCCGGGACTAGCCTAAGCACAGATACGCAGTATTTT.

This clonotype was seen only a few times. Here the CDR3 reads CSASQGDRQPQHF. CDR3 DNA: TGCAGTGCTAGCCAGGGAGATCGTCAGCCCCAGCATTTT. V gene TRBV20-1 combines with J gene TRBJ1-5; TRBD1 might be the D (5 bases). In germline, CDR1 is DFQATT, CDR2 SNEGSKA (reference sequence). The CDR3 extends over 13 amino acids. The ends were cut back, 3 bases at V and 6 bases at J, with 12 bases in the middle.

This chain joins TRBV27 and TRBJ2-1; D uncertain. The CDR3 contains 13 residues. V was shortened by 6 bases and J by 0 bases, with 6 bases between the two germline ends. In germline, CDR1 is MNHEY, CDR2 SMNVEV (reference sequence). The CDR3 loop is CASSRSSYNEQFF. The CDR3, as DNA: TGTGCCAGCAGCCGGAGCTCCTACAATGAGCAGTTCTTC.

The table lists this clonotype with many counts. The chain links TRBV29-1 to TRBJ2-7; D is undetermined. CDR3 length: 12 residues. Looked up from germline, CDR1 is SQVTM and CDR2 is ANQGSEA. Trimming stripped 4 bases from V and 2 bases from J, with 9 bases between. In DNA form, the CDR3 reads TGCAGCGTTGGTCTCGTCCCCTACGAGCAGTACTTC. It codes for CSVGLVPYEQYF.

The V call is TRBV3-1, the J call TRBJ1-4, with 7 bases matching TRBD1. The V gene's germline CDR1 is LGHDT and CDR2 YNNKEL (reference sequence). V shed 0 bases, J shed 3 bases, and the junction held 4 bases outside the gene matches. CDR3 length: 16 residues. The DNA of the CDR3 is TGTGCCAGCAGCCAAGAGCTGACAGGGTCTAATGAAAAACTGTTTTTT. This gives the protein CASSQELTGSNEKLFF.

The chain uses TRBV12-3 or TRBV12-4 and TRBJ2-5; D perhaps matches TRBD1 (5 bases). The ends were cut back, 7 bases at V and 5 bases at J, with 23 bases in the middle. The CDR3 has 16 amino acids. CDR3 sequence: CASTRGSGMGWETQYF. In nucleotides, the CDR3 is TGTGCCAGCACCCGAGGTTCAGGGATGGGGTGGGAGACCCAGTACTTC.

This clonotype has at least ten counts. The V gene is TRBV28, the J gene TRBJ2-1; D is possibly TRBD2 (5 bases). The germline CDR1 and CDR2 sequences are MDHEN and SYDVKM. V shed 11 bases and J shed 9 bases, with 17 bases lying between them. CDR3 length equals 12 residues. CDR3 loop: CAGSKLAGEQFF. CDR3 in DNA: TGTGCCGGAAGTAAGCTAGCCGGTGAGCAGTTCTTC.

This clonotype came up a few times. The CDR3, as DNA: TGTGCCAGCAGTGAATTGAGAGCGCGAATGGGCGAGCAGTACTTC. Protein product: CASSELRARMGEQYF. The gene calls are TRBV2 and TRBJ2-7; D gene uncertain. Germline loops: CDR1 SNHLY, CDR2 FYNNEI. The CDR3 totals 15 residues. V lost 2 bases and J lost 6, with 17 bases in between.

J is TRBJ2-5 and V is TRBV14, with 7 bases identical to TRBD2. The V and J ends lost 4 bases and 2 bases, in that order; junction bases with no gene match: 13. This CDR3 spans 17 amino acids. CDR1 and CDR2 (germline): SGHDN, FVKESK. CDR3 region: CASSPGLVPRRQETQYF. In DNA form, the CDR3 reads TGTGCCAGCAGCCCAGGACTAGTCCCTAGGCGACAAGAGACCCAGTACTTC.

The V call is TRBV20-1, the J call TRBJ2-3; 13 bases are shared with TRBD2. V lost 1 base and J lost 2; bases outside the gene matches: 3. The CDR3 extends over 16 amino acids. Looked up from germline, CDR1 is DFQATT and CDR2 is SNEGSKA (reference sequence). The CDR3 region has the DNA TGCAGTGCTAGAGGACTAGCGGGGGGCCCCACAGATACGCAGTATTTT. The encoded protein is CSARGLAGGPTDTQYF.

The V call is TRBV15, the J call TRBJ2-1, with 9 bases that match TRBD1. Trimming removed 6 bases from V and 4 bases from J; junction bases left unmatched: 4. The germline gives CDR1 LNHNV, CDR2 YYDKDF (reference sequence). The CDR3 is 14 residues long. CDR3 loop: CATSKGQGYNEQFF. CDR3 DNA sequence: TGTGCCACCAGTAAGGGACAGGGATACAATGAGCAGTTCTTC. Variable domain in full (rest from reference TRBV15 and TRBJ2-1): DAMVIQNPRYQVTQFGKPVTLSCSQTLNHNVMYWYQQKSSQAPKLLFHYYDKDFNNEADTPDNFQSRRPNTSFCFLDIRSPGLGDTAMYLCATSKGQGYNEQFFGPGTRLTVL.

The chain employs TRBV12-3 or TRBV12-4 and TRBJ2-1; 7 nucleotides match TRBD1. V was clipped by 5 bases and J by 7 bases; unmatched bases: 8. The CDR3 is 14 residues long. CDR3 amino acids: CASSATGPGNEQFF. In DNA form, the CDR3 reads TGTGCCAGCAGTGCGACAGGGCCCGGGAATGAGCAGTTCTTC.

This rearrangement joins TRBV4-3 to TRBJ1-3; no clear D gene. The length of the CDR3 is 14 residues. Trimming removed 0 bases at V and 2 bases at J, with 5 bases between. The V gene's germline CDR1 is LGHNA and CDR2 YSLEER. The CDR3 here is CASSQDGAGNTIYF. The DNA of the CDR3 is TGCGCCAGCAGCCAAGACGGGGCTGGAAACACCATATATTTT.